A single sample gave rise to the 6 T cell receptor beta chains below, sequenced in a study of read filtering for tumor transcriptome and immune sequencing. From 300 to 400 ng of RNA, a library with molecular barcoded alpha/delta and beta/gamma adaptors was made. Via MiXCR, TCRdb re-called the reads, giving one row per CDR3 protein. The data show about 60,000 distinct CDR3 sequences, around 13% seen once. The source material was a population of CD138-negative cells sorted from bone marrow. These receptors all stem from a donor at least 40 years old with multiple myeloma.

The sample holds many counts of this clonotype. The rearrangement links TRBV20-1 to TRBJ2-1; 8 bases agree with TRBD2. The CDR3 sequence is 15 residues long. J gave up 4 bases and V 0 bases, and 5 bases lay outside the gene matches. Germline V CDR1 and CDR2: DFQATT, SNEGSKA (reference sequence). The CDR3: CSAREEGLDYNEQFF. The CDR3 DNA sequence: TGCAGTGCTAGAGAAGAGGGACTAGATTACAATGAGCAGTTCTTC.

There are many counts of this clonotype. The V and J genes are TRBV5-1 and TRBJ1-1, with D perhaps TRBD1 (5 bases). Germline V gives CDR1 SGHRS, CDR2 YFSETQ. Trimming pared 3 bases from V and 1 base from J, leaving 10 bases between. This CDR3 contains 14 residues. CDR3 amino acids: CASSSSTGNTEAFF. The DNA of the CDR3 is TGCGCCAGCAGCTCAAGTACAGGGAACACTGAAGCTTTCTTT.

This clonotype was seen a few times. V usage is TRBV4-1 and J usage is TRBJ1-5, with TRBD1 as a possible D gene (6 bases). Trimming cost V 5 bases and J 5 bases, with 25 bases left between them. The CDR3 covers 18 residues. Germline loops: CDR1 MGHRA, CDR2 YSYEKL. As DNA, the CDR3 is TGCGCCAGCAGCTACGAAGGGGGTCATAGACGCGGCGATCAGCCCCAGCATTTT. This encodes CASSYEGGHRRGDQPQHF.

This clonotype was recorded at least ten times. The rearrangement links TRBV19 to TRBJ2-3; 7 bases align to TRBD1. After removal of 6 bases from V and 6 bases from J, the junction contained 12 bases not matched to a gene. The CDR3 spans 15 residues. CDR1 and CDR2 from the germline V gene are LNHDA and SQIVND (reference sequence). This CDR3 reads CASRIQQGTGDTQYF. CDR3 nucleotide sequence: TGTGCCAGTAGAATCCAACAGGGGACGGGGGATACGCAGTATTTT.

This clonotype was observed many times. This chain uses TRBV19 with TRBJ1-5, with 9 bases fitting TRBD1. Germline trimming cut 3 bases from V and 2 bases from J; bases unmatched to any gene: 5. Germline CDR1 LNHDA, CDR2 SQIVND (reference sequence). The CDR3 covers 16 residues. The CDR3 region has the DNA TGTGCCAGTAGTATTGGAGGGACAGGGCGCAATCAGCCCCAGCATTTT. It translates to CASSIGGTGRNQPQHF.

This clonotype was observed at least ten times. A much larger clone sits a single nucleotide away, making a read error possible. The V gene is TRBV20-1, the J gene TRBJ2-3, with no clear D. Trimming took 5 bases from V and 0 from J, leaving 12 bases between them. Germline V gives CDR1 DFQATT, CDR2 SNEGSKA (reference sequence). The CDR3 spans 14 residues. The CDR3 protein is CSAPIPASTDTQYF. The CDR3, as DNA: TGCAGTGCTCCTATACCAGCTAGCACAGATACGCAGTATTTT.